This T cell receptor (beta chain) appears in the sequencing data of a study of glioma-infiltrating T cells. This clonotype came up a few times. The CDR3 covers 14 residues. Looked up from germline, CDR1 is LNHDA and CDR2 is SQIVND (reference sequence). Trimming cost V 3 bases and J 2 bases, with 10 bases left between them. TCR alpha and beta CDR3 regions were amplified from RNA using iRepertoire nested multiplex PCR. TCRdb re-analysed the multiplex PCR reads in MiXCR, keeping a single row per CDR3 protein. The table has more than 300,000 distinct CDR3 sequences, roughly two fifths seen once; the top ten hold around 13%.

The source of this sequence is a human donor with low-grade glioma or glioblastoma, undergoing nonglioma brain surgery, or in good health (not recorded which). The source material was glioma tissue, nonneoplastic brain tissue, or PBMCs (not recorded which). This sequence joins TRBV19 and TRBJ1-1; unclear D gene. The CDR3 reads CASSMDQFNTEAFF. The CDR3 bases are TGTGCCAGTAGTATGGACCAGTTTAACACTGAAGCTTTCTTT.